A selection of T cell receptor beta chains follows, all from one sample in a study of human T cells and chemical hapten exposure. TCRdb re-derived calls from the RACE reads in MiXCR, one entry per CDR3 protein. Of 120,000 to 150,000 distinct CDR3 sequences listed, 12% are singletons. The source was whole blood, collected in connection with sensitization to the hapten diphenylcyclopropenone (DPC). The origin of the receptors is a woman aged 45-65 years with alopecia areata. Some clones in this sample may be carry-over from other donors' samples. The CDR3 runs from the conserved cysteine through the conserved F or W. The D gene is left open where the match is weak. Clone size, where shown, is once, few, many, or a class for clones that have expanded.

V,size,D,J,CDR3,DNA
TRBV18,many,.,TRBJ2-6,CASSPPSRGANVLTF,TGTGCCAGCTCACCACCTTCGAGAGGGGCCAACGTCCTGACTTTC
TRBV30,many,.,TRBJ2-2,CAWTPSGTGELFF,TGTGCCTGGACCCCTAGTGGGACCGGGGAGCTGTTTTTT
TRBV14,few,.,TRBJ2-6,CASSQGRGLGANVLTF,TGTGCCAGCAGCCAAGGGCGGGGGCTCGGGGCCAACGTCCTGACTTTC
TRBV7-2,few,.,TRBJ2-3,CASSLEGGGADTQYF,TGTGCCAGCAGCTTAGAGGGGGGAGGAGCAGATACGCAGTATTTT
TRBV3-1,few,TRBD2,TRBJ2-7,CASSSQGGRAHEQYF,TGTGCCAGCAGCAGCCAGGGCGGGAGGGCCCACGAGCAGTACTTC
TRBV6-2/TRBV6-3,.,TRBD2,TRBJ2-2,CASTLGGGPSGELFF,TGTGCCAGCACCCTCGGGGGAGGGCCCTCCGGGGAGCTGTTTTTT
TRBV7-8,few,TRBD1,TRBJ2-3,CASTKGQGAGGSRNTQYF,TGTGCCAGCACCAAGGGACAGGGGGCGGGCGGGAGTAGGAATACGCAGTATTTT
TRBV29-1,many,TRBD1,TRBJ2-5,CSVAWGQGYQETQYF,TGCAGCGTTGCCTGGGGACAGGGGTACCAAGAGACCCAGTACTTC
TRBV7-8,.,.,TRBJ2-5,CASSLNFQGRETQYF,TGTGCCAGCAGCCTGAACTTCCAGGGGCGGGAGACCCAGTACTTC
TRBV29-1,many,.,TRBJ2-5,CSAGETGQYF,TGCAGCGCCGGAGAAACGGGCCAGTACTTC
TRBV5-4,few,.,TRBJ2-2,CASSARQEPTGELFF,TGTGCCAGCAGCGCACGACAGGAGCCCACCGGGGAGCTGTTTTTT
TRBV20-1,few,TRBD2,TRBJ2-7,CSAMPPGGVRYEQYF,TGCAGTGCTATGCCGCCGGGAGGAGTAAGGTACGAGCAGTACTTC
TRBV6-6,few,TRBD2,TRBJ2-5,CASSLSGSGETQYF,TGTGCCAGCAGCTTGAGCGGGAGCGGGGAGACCCAGTACTTC
TRBV19,many,.,TRBJ2-2,CASNPNRDTGELFF,TGTGCCAGTAACCCAAACAGGGACACCGGGGAGCTGTTTTTT
TRBV6-5,many,.,TRBJ2-7,CASSVRDGSYEQYF,TGTGCCAGCAGTGTTCGGGACGGGAGTTACGAGCAGTACTTC
TRBV6-6,few,.,TRBJ1-1,CASSETGRKNTEAFF,TGTGCCAGCAGCGAAACGGGACGGAAGAACACTGAAGCTTTCTTT
TRBV6-5,many,.,TRBJ1-1,CATQKGGKTTEAFF,TGTGCCACCCAAAAGGGGGGCAAGACCACTGAAGCTTTCTTT
TRBV2,few,.,TRBJ1-6,CASSPGTGNRSPLHF,TGTGCCAGCAGCCCGGGGACGGGGAATCGCTCACCCCTCCACTTT
TRBV7-2,.,.,TRBJ2-2,CASSLRGDTGELFF,TGTGCCAGCAGCTTAAGGGGAGACACCGGGGAGCTGTTTTTT
TRBV6-5,.,.,TRBJ2-3,CASSYGGAKRDTQYF,TGTGCCAGCAGTTACGGGGGGGCGAAGCGAGATACGCAGTATTTT
TRBV29-1,few,TRBD2,TRBJ2-3,CSVDGPSGSSTDTQYF,TGCAGCGTTGACGGCCCTAGCGGGAGTAGTACAGATACGCAGTATTTT
TRBV3-1,.,.,TRBJ2-3,CASSQDQASDTQYF,TGTGCCAGCAGCCAAGACCAAGCATCGGATACGCAGTATTTT
TRBV18,few,TRBD2,TRBJ2-7,CASSPGLAGSYEQYF,TGTGCCAGCTCACCCGGACTAGCGGGGTCCTACGAGCAGTACTTC
TRBV7-2,once,TRBD2,TRBJ2-3,CASSSWTSGSKDTQYF,TGTGCCAGCAGCTCCTGGACTAGCGGGAGTAAAGATACGCAGTATTTT
TRBV3-1,few,.,TRBJ2-7,CASSPTPYEQYF,TGTGCCAGCAGCCCCACTCCGTACGAGCAGTACTTC
TRBV12-3/TRBV12-4,.,TRBD2,TRBJ2-7,CASSNRLAGRGEQYF,TGTGCCAGCAGCAACCGACTAGCGGGGCGAGGCGAGCAGTACTTC
TRBV12-3/TRBV12-4,few,.,TRBJ2-7,CASSSNTGLGEQYF,TGTGCCAGCAGTTCTAATACAGGGTTGGGGGAGCAGTACTTC
TRBV11-2,.,.,TRBJ2-5,CASSLDPGTARWETQYF,TGTGCCAGCAGCTTAGATCCGGGGACTGCCAGGTGGGAGACCCAGTACTTC
TRBV5-4,.,.,TRBJ2-6,CASSLGRSDGANVLTF,TGTGCCAGCAGCTTAGGGCGGTCTGATGGGGCCAACGTCCTGACTTTC
TRBV19,.,TRBD1,TRBJ1-2,CASSSTGADGYTF,TGTGCCAGTAGTTCCACAGGGGCGGATGGCTACACCTTC
TRBV11-2,many,.,TRBJ1-4,CASSLGQYGKLFF,TGTGCCAGCAGCTTGGGCCAGTATGGAAAACTGTTTTTT
TRBV7-3,many,TRBD1,TRBJ2-7,CASSSTGGFYEQYF,TGTGCCAGCAGCTCGACAGGGGGGTTTTACGAGCAGTACTTC
TRBV7-2,few,TRBD2,TRBJ2-3,CASSLTTSALAGTDTQYF,TGTGCCAGCAGCTTAACAACCTCCGCCCTAGCGGGAACAGATACGCAGTATTTT
TRBV5-1,many,.,TRBJ2-3,CASSLADRTDTQYF,TGCGCCAGCAGCTTGGCCGATCGCACAGATACGCAGTATTTT
TRBV3-1,many,TRBD2,TRBJ2-1,CASSLGLAGGLPFF,TGTGCCAGCAGCCTCGGACTAGCGGGAGGTCTTCCGTTCTTC
TRBV19,few,TRBD1,TRBJ2-1,CASTRDRGDYNEQFF,TGTGCCAGTACTAGGGACAGGGGGGATTACAATGAGCAGTTCTTC
TRBV29-1,many,TRBD2,TRBJ2-3,CSVASGDSTDTQYF,TGCAGCGTTGCTAGCGGGGATAGCACAGATACGCAGTATTTT
TRBV24-1,many,.,TRBJ2-5,CATSDFATPQETQYF,TGTGCCACCAGTGATTTTGCGACACCCCAAGAGACCCAGTACTTC
TRBV4-3,.,TRBD1,TRBJ1-2,CASSRRQGVSYGYTF,TGCGCCAGCAGCCGTAGACAGGGGGTTAGCTATGGCTACACCTTC
TRBV19,many,.,TRBJ1-5,CASRIRGPGNQPQHF,TGTGCCAGTAGAATCAGGGGACCGGGCAATCAGCCCCAGCATTTT
TRBV5-1,few,TRBD1,TRBJ2-7,CASRPWTGGRGEQYF,TGCGCCAGCAGACCTTGGACAGGGGGCAGAGGAGAGCAGTACTTC
TRBV5-1,many,TRBD1,TRBJ2-1,CASSRPGQGNYNEQFF,TGCGCCAGCAGCCGACCGGGACAGGGTAACTACAATGAGCAGTTCTTC
TRBV7-7,.,TRBD2,TRBJ2-2,CASSPRLAGGPIGELFF,TGTGCTAGCAGCCCCCGATTAGCGGGAGGGCCGATCGGGGAGCTGTTTTTT
TRBV7-2,few,.,TRBJ2-7,CASRITGYREQYF,TGTGCCAGCAGAATAACAGGGTACCGCGAGCAGTACTTC
TRBV5-5,medium-sized,.,TRBJ2-1,CASSRRDLDYNEQFF,TGTGCCAGCAGCCGCCGGGACTTGGACTACAATGAGCAGTTCTTC
TRBV7-4,many,.,TRBJ1-5,CASSSKVRQPQHF,TGTGCCAGCAGCTCCAAGGTTAGGCAGCCCCAGCATTTT
TRBV5-1,.,.,TRBJ1-2,CASSLQSYGYTF,TGCGCCAGCAGCTTACAATCCTATGGCTACACCTTC
TRBV7-2,.,.,TRBJ2-3,CASSPTGDTQYF,TGTGCCAGCAGCCCTACTGGGGATACGCAGTATTTT
TRBV6-2/TRBV6-3,many,.,TRBJ1-2,CASSSLGRGPNYGYTF,TGTGCCAGCAGTTCCCTAGGACGCGGACCTAACTATGGCTACACCTTC
TRBV6-1,few,.,TRBJ2-7,CASSEDEGSSYEQYF,TGTGCCAGCAGTGAAGACGAGGGTTCCTCCTACGAGCAGTACTTC
TRBV6-5,many,.,TRBJ2-1,CASSYSGTGRGNEQFF,TGTGCCAGCAGTTACTCCGGGACGGGCAGGGGCAATGAGCAGTTCTTC
TRBV10-2,many,.,TRBJ2-5,CASRVASGAGETQYF,TGCGCCAGCAGGGTGGCGTCGGGAGCGGGTGAGACCCAGTACTTC
TRBV20-1,.,.,TRBJ2-1,CSAITSNEQFF,TGCAGTGCAATCACTAGCAATGAGCAGTTCTTC
TRBV7-8,few,TRBD2,TRBJ2-7,CASSLAGTSGAYEQYF,TGTGCCAGCAGCTTAGCTGGGACTAGCGGTGCCTACGAGCAGTACTTC